This entry lists 2 T cell receptor beta chains sequenced from one sample in a study of early T cells in non-severe SARS-CoV-2 infection. MiXCR, run by TCRdb on the 5' RACE reads, gives a single entry per CDR3 protein. Of some 66,000 distinct CDR3 sequences in the sample, approximately 13% were seen once. The specimen was whole blood. These receptor sequences come from an adult who was a healthcare worker with PCR-confirmed SARS-CoV-2 infection or an uninfected control (not recorded which).

This clonotype was seen ten or more times. In DNA, the CDR3 is TGTGCCAGCAGCTTATATGCGGGGGATGGCTACACCTTC. Translation gives CASSLYAGDGYTF. The chain has TRBV7-2 and TRBJ1-2; possible D gene TRBD1, 5 bases. V dropped 2 bases and J dropped 6 bases, with 10 bases sitting between them. From germline, CDR1 is SGHTA and CDR2 FQGNSA. There are 13 residues in the CDR3. Based on the CDR3 plus reference TRBV7-2 and TRBJ1-2, the full variable domain is GAGVSQSPSNKVTEKGKDVELRCDPISGHTALYWYRQSLGQGLEFLIYFQGNSAPDKSGLPSDRFSAERTGGSVSTLTIQRTQQEDSAVYLCASSLYAGDGYTFGSGTRLTVV.

The V gene is TRBV12-3 or TRBV12-4, the J gene TRBJ1-2, with 9 bases aligning to TRBD1. Trimming at V came to 1 base and at J to 2 bases, leaving 2 bases not matched to a gene. The CDR3 extends over 15 amino acids. This CDR3 reads CASSLGTGANYGYTF. CDR3 in DNA: TGTGCCAGCAGTTTAGGGACAGGGGCGAACTATGGCTACACCTTC.